Following are 3 T cell receptor beta chains from one sample sequenced in a study of T cell repertoires in cytomegalovirus infection. TCRdb analysed the reads with MiXCR anew, one entry per CDR3 protein. The profile shows 900,000 to 950,000 distinct CDR3 sequences, more than 25% of them singletons. The antigens these receptors bind are not known. The starting material was cultured CD8+ T cells from PBMCs, obtained from culture after CMV antigen stimulation. The source of these receptors is a human donor in good health (CMV status not recorded). Some clones in this sample may be carry-over from other donors' samples.

This clonotype was observed a few times. The chain couples TRBV7-8 to TRBJ2-5; the D is unclear. Looked up from germline, CDR1 is SGHVS and CDR2 is FQNEAQ. Trimming removed 1 base from V and 2 bases from J, with 11 bases in between. CDR3 length: 15 residues. The CDR3, as DNA: TGTGCCAGCAGCTTAGATCGTAGGTGGCAAGAGACCCAGTACTTC. Encoded protein: CASSLDRRWQETQYF.

V gene TRBV12-3 or TRBV12-4 combines with J gene TRBJ1-4; D unresolved. Trimming took 3 bases from V and 0 from J, leaving 11 bases between them. The CDR3 spans 16 residues. This CDR3 is CASSFIATATNEKLFF. In nucleotides, the CDR3 is TGTGCCAGCAGTTTTATCGCGACTGCAACTAATGAAAAACTGTTTTTT.

V is TRBV4-3 and J is TRBJ1-2; D not resolved. Trimming cost V 0 bases and J 9 bases, with 20 bases left between them. Germline V gene data show CDR1 as LGHNA and CDR2 as YSLEER. The CDR3 totals 16 residues. CDR3: CASSQDALGELWSYTF. The CDR3 coding sequence is TGCGCCAGCAGCCAAGACGCTCTTGGGGAATTATGGAGCTACACCTTC.